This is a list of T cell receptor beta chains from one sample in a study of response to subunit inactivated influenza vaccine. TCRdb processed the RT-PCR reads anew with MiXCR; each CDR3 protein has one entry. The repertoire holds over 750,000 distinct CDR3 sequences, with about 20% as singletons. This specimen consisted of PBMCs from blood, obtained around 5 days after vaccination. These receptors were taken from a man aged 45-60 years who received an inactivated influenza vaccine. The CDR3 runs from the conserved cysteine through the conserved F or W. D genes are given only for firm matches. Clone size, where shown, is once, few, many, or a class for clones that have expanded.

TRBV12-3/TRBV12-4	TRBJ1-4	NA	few	CASGGTPGGEEKLFF	TGTGCCAGCGGGGGGACGCCCGGAGGGGAAGAAAAACTGTTTTTT
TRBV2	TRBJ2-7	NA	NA	CASSRDNPSSYEQYF	TGTGCCAGCAGTCGGGACAATCCAAGCTCCTACGAGCAGTACTTC
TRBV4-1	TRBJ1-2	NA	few	CASSQVGQLHYGYTF	TGCGCCAGCAGCCAAGTGGGGCAGCTCCACTATGGCTACACCTTC
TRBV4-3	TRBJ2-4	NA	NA	CASSQEGKNIQYF	TGCGCCAGCAGCCAAGAGGGAAAAAACATTCAGTACTTC
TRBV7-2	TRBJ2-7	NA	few	CASSLSRAGRSGYEQYF	TGTGCCAGCAGCTTAAGCAGGGCGGGGCGGTCGGGTTACGAGCAGTACTTC
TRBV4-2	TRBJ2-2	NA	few	CASSQVARSDTGELFF	TGTGCCAGCAGCCAAGTGGCTAGATCCGACACCGGGGAGCTGTTTTTT
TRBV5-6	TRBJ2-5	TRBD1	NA	CASSFYDRARETQYF	TGTGCCAGCAGCTTCTACGACAGGGCCCGGGAGACCCAGTACTTC
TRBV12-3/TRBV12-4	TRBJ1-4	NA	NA	CASSLRTVNEKLFF	TGTGCCAGCAGTTTAAGAACAGTTAATGAAAAACTGTTTTTT
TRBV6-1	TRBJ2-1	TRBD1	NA	CASETGQGWGNEQFF	TGTGCCAGCGAGACAGGACAGGGTTGGGGGAATGAGCAGTTCTTC
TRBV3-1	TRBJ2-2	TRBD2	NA	CASSLGLAGVSAGELFF	TGTGCCAGCAGCCTGGGACTAGCGGGAGTGTCGGCCGGGGAGCTGTTTTTT
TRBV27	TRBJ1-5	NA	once	CASSRAGGYNQPQHF	TGTGCCAGCAGTCGCGCGGGGGGATACAATCAGCCCCAGCATTTT
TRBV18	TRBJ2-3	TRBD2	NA	CASSPQELAVITDTQYF	TGTGCCAGCTCACCCCAGGAACTAGCGGTAATCACAGATACGCAGTATTTT
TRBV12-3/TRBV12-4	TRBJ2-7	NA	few	CASRDYNSYEQYF	TGTGCCAGCAGGGACTACAACTCCTACGAGCAGTACTTC
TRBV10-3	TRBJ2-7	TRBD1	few	CAISEALGGPYEQYF	TGTGCCATCAGTGAAGCGTTAGGGGGCCCCTACGAGCAGTACTTC
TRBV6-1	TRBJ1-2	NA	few	CASRKTALANYGYTF	TGTGCCAGCAGAAAGACAGCTTTAGCTAACTATGGCTACACCTTC